This T cell receptor (beta chain) was sequenced in a study of T cells after yellow fever vaccination. Study-level points and caveats: Just a small share of clonotypes turned up in the CD4 compartment as well as the CD8 compartment. Primary-vaccination clones mostly resurfaced post-booster (under 98% CD4, roughly 87% CD8).

A remark on this clonotype: The antigen is unknown.

TCRdb itself ran the 5' RACE reads through MiXCR, one entry per CDR3 protein. The top ten clones hold approximately 15% of a sample with around 500,000 distinct CDR3 sequences, about a fifth of them seen once. Trimming cost V 4 bases and J 0 bases; bases outside gene matches: 9. The CDR3 totals 16 residues. In germline, CDR1 is SGHKS, CDR2 YYEKEE (reference sequence). The sequence was obtained from a man aged 18 to 30 who received the YFV17D yellow fever vaccine. The specimen comprised PBMCs, sampled around 3 weeks after the first yellow fever vaccination. The rearrangement links TRBV5-5 to TRBJ2-7; 8 bases are shared with TRBD1. DNA for the CDR3: TGTGCCAGCAGCCCAGTGGGACAGGACCGCTCCTACGAGCAGTACTTC. Its translation: CASSPVGQDRSYEQYF.